One TCR beta chain is described in this entry. Which antigen it targets is not known. No base-level quality is on record; no much larger clone is a single base apart. Donors were healthy HIV-negative adults with no recently reported acute infections or vaccinations. Every donor was a Caucasian adult residing in Nashville, Tennessee, USA. CD4+ T cells were enriched by magnetic negative selection, after which naive cells were positively selected on CD45RA and the negative fraction was taken as the memory subset. Blood was collected by leukapheresis, and PBMCs were isolated by Ficoll-Histopaque density gradient centrifugation and then cryopreserved in liquid nitrogen vapor phase. Analytical flow cytometry was used to check the purity and quantity of each magnetically sorted T cell population. Genomic DNA was isolated from every sorted fraction and measured by UV absorbance on a Nanodrop 2000c. Including the terminal cysteine and phenylalanine, the CDR3 comprises 14 residues. Kept here is only the CDR3 DNA, which spans 42 bases and is read in frame from base 1. V and J are truncated by 1 base and 2 bases respectively, leaving an intervening sequence of 6 bases. CDR1 and CDR2, per the germline V gene, are SGHDN and FVKESK.

This sample was taken from a study of shared clonotypes between healthy human individuals (dated by TCRdb to about 2020). As for the study more broadly: The cohort comprised a couple of women and a few men aged 18 to 49 years. For each donor, three plates each were used for CD4 naive and CD4 memory, two plates were used for CD8 naive, and one plate was used for CD8 memory. To estimate repertoire size and how much clonotype sharing occurs between individuals, the study deeply sequenced the blood TCR repertoires of roughly 5 healthy adults. Different laboratories and diverse techniques were used to prepare libraries and sequence TCR repertoires, to increase sequencing depth and limit assay-specific biases. Per donor, leukapheresis produced somewhere between about 0.85 and 9.5 billion PBMCs.

TCR CDR3 regions were amplified from genomic DNA by multiplex PCR using the deep immunoSEQ assay. For each cell subset, the extracted genomic DNA was distributed evenly across all wells of several immunoSEQ 96-well plates, and each plate served as one replicate. Each replicate PCR for sorted subsets received around 200 ng genomic DNA, equal to roughly 30,000 T cell genomes. The purified libraries were quantified using a Qubit 3.0 fluorometer, sized with a Bioanalyzer 2100, and then quantified again using the KAPA Library Quantification kit. Each immunoSEQ 96-well plate was sequenced on its own single-read 150-cycle Illumina NextSeq 550 flow cell. The authors' analysis ran thus. Because the immunoSEQ output held only junctional sequences and lacked quality scores, the filtering could not match the filtering applied to full-length reads. To assign V/J genes and CDR3, sequences were annotated using PyIR, a Python wrapper for IgBLAST v1.9, with IMGT germline references. Any read was removed if the V/J assignment was weak (E-value above 1e-6), the CDR3 was missing, or the read contained stop codons, out-of-frame junctions, or ambiguous translated residues. V3J clonotypes were defined as sequences sharing the same inferred V gene, J gene, and CDR3 amino acid sequence. Percentage overlap between repertoires was calculated by dividing the number of shared unique clonotypes by the size of the smaller repertoire. Richness of each repertoire was evaluated using RTK rarefaction, the Chao1 estimator, and Recon v2.1 estimates of unobserved clonotypes. Generation probabilities for all TCRbeta clonotypes obtained by the gDNA method from a handful of donors were computed using OLGA. Held by TCRdb, this immuneACCESS table contains in-frame sequences only and omits some clones. Under half of the omission traces to an unresolved V gene where checked; the cause of the rest is unknown. V, J and clone size were drawn from that table, and D and trimming were deduced from the DNA. In this sample the table shows 550,000 to 850,000 clones, around 77% of which occur a single time. The top ten constitute roughly 1.8% of the sample.

The study at large found these results: Sharing across several donors was observed for around 5% of naive CD4, over 3% of naive CD8, roughly 2.3% of memory CD4, and approximately 0.41% of memory CD8 clonotypes. Because the study included only a small number of donors, the genetic and exposure-history diversity represented was limited. Rarefaction of sorted-subset datasets indicated incomplete sequencing despite the large sequencing depth. Naive subsets generally had larger estimated clonotype richness than memory subsets. Higher generation probabilities were observed for clonotypes shared by all four sorted-subset donors than for non-shared clonotypes. Pairwise subsampling indicated that sequencing depth was expected to affect the degree of clonotype sharing among donors. Sampling was restricted to blood, and TCR repertoires in tissues likely differ from the TCR repertoires found in blood.

This chain joins TRBV14 to TRBJ2-4; the best D guess is TRBD2, with 5 bases matching. The sequenced sample consisted of memory CD4+ T cells sorted from blood. Interpreted using the paper, the cell subset or site label stands for: CD45RA-negative fraction. The TCR was taken from a woman between 25 and 40 years old in good health. Here the CDR3 is given as CASSQAGSKNIQYF. The bases read TGTGCCAGCAGCCAAGCGGGGTCCAAAAACATTCAGTACTTC.